The source of this TCR beta chain is a study of identical twins (dated by TCRdb to about 2016). As for the study more broadly: The study deep-sequenced TCR alpha and beta repertoires from monozygotic twins, unrelated adults of various ages and cord blood to test whether fetal clonotypes persist. To rule out contamination, the twin experiments were replicated at different times with different library preparation protocols.

All donors were healthy Caucasians. The twin cohort comprised three pairs of female monozygotic twins, all aged about 18 to 30 years. Peripheral blood mononuclear cells were the source from which RNA for the TCR libraries was isolated. In regard to this clonotype: Its antigen specificity is not known. Nothing much larger sits one base from this clone, and base qualities are not available.

Counted from cysteine to phenylalanine, this CDR3 has 14 amino acids. Only the CDR3 DNA stays, 42 bases, in frame from base 1. The germline V gene sets CDR1 to MNHNS and CDR2 to SASEGT. V sheds 6 bases and J sheds 3 bases, leaving 12 bases between their ends. Library method: 5' RACE. For sequencing, an Illumina HiSeq 2000 was employed. Template switching introduced a universal primer binding site; the final cDNA contained a unique molecular identifier, enabling accurate counting of TCR cDNA molecules. Specific primers in the conserved constant-segment region were used to synthesize first-strand cDNA for TCR alpha and beta chains. To control for contamination, every cDNA library carried two barcodes: a SMART-Mk sample barcode plus Illumina barcodes. TruSeq adapter sequences and Illumina sample barcodes were added in two successive PCR steps. Sequencing of the TCR alpha and beta cDNA libraries was done on the Illumina HiSeq platform using custom primers. On the study's bioinformatics: MiGEC processed the raw reads to extract unique molecular identifiers, while MiXCR was used to determine the CDR3 positions. Recombination models were inferred per individual with the repgenHMM and IGoR tools using an EM algorithm. Shared clonotypes were analyzed with the tcR package in R, and sharing was normalized by the product of cloneset sizes. To study raw recombination without the effects of thymic and clonal selection, out-of-frame nonproductive sequences were analyzed. The public reads were reprocessed in TCRdb via fastp at Q25 and MiXCR, keeping in-frame beta chains. Each record represents a unique CDR3 protein, reported with the most common genes and DNA among its rows. None of the V and J calls come from the authors' own analysis; TCRdb made them. The table for this sample lists 650,000 to 750,000 distinct CDR3 sequences; 21% of them were counted only once. 4% to 4.5% of the sample goes to the ten largest clones.

General conclusions and limits of the study: Invariant T cells such as MAIT and iNKT could partly confound zero-insertion analyses, although diverse VJ usage argued against such confounding for most clonotypes. Abundant cord blood beta clonotypes had fewer insertions, young adult naive repertoires showed a similar but weaker trend, and memory repertoires showed no such trend. Excess twin sharing in beta out-of-frame sequences was weaker because fewer shared sequences lowered the signal-to-noise ratio. Because the same donors could not be followed over many years, the conclusions depended on cross-sectional statistical analysis. Recombination models systematically underestimated out-of-frame TCR alpha sharing in monozygotic twins but agreed with sharing between unrelated individuals. Compared with coincidental sharing between unrelated individuals, out-of-frame TCR alpha sequences shared between twins had an excess of sequences with low generation probability.

These same records also appear under a second study, on T cells expressing NK-cell markers. The other study reports the following: In sorted CD3+CD56+NKG2C+, CD3+CD56+NKG2C- and CD3+CD56-NKG2C+ T-cell subsets from several donors, TCR beta-chain repertoires were profiled. Seven of the eight sequenced donors were HCMV-seropositive and one was HCMV-seronegative. In several experiments an anti-gammadeltaTCR antibody was added to restrict sorting to alphabetaTCR-expressing T cells. In five to seven donors, the dominant CD3+CD56+NKG2C+ clonotypes were among the top 10 CD8+ clonotypes and accounted for about 1.0-7.5% of CD8+ T cells. Those dominant clonotypes were again the most abundant among CD3+CD56-NKG2C+ cells in a handful of donors, at about 25-65%. Whether the expanded NKG2C-expressing T cell clones were specific for HCMV antigens remained unclear. All eight donors whose samples were sequenced were randomly selected healthy volunteers, three of them men and five women. HCMV serostatus was determined by detecting HCMV-specific IgG in serum with a commercial ELISA kit. For five or six donors, unsorted PBMC were also used to sequence bulk peripheral blood T-cell repertoires. MIGEC was used to demultiplex reads and group the reads by UMI, and MiTCR was used to assemble and quantify clonotypes. Only TCR cDNA sequences supported by at least two reads were kept to exclude erroneous sequences. The tcR package was used for downstream repertoire analysis, with clonotypes matched between fractions based on CDR3 nucleotide sequence plus V segment. VDJmatch was used to annotate antigen specificity against VDJdb, with one amino acid substitution in CDR3 allowed.

The TCR originated in a woman aged 18-29 years in good health. The source material was PBMCs. The chain uses TRBV6-1 and TRBJ2-1, with the D gene call left open. The CDR3 sequence is CASRTDSHYNEQFF. Here is the DNA: TGTGCCAGCAGGACTGACTCCCACTACAATGAGCAGTTCTTC.